These 4 T cell receptor beta chains came from one sample sequenced in a study of patients and donors after allogeneic stem cell transplantation. TCRdb independently ran MiXCR on the RT-PCR reads; one entry per CDR3 protein. There are more than 850,000 distinct CDR3 sequences in the sample; roughly 18% occur only once, and 6% lies in the top ten. Sequences were obtained from blood, either unsorted or a sorted T cell fraction (not recorded which). All receptors come from a human donor who was either an allogeneic HSCT recipient or a stem cell or donor lymphocyte infusion donor (not recorded which). It is not recorded whose cells these are; they may come from a transplant donor.

This chain links TRBV2 with TRBJ2-4; TRBD1 aligns across 7 bases. The junction had 8 bases not matched to a gene; V was cut back by 6 bases and J by 6 bases. There are 14 residues in the CDR3. CDR1 is SNHLY, CDR2 FYNNEI, per germline. CDR3 DNA sequence: TGTGCCAGCAGGGTTCAGGGGGTCGGAAACATTCAGTACTTC. It translates to CASRVQGVGNIQYF.

This clonotype has only a few counts. The rearrangement uses TRBV12-3 or TRBV12-4 and TRBJ1-4; D uncertain. CDR3 length: 17 residues. V lost 6 bases and J lost 1, with 18 bases in between. The CDR3 region has the DNA TGTGCCAGCAGCCCCCAAAAAGGATTGAGAACTAATGAAAAACTGTTTTTT. It is translated as CASSPQKGLRTNEKLFF.

In its sample, this clonotype was seen a few times. The V call is TRBV7-3, the J call TRBJ2-1, with D possibly being TRBD1 or TRBD2 (5 bases each). The germline V gene encodes CDR1 SGHTA and CDR2 FQGTGA. The V end was cut by 3 bases, the J end by 5 bases, with 8 bases between. CDR3 length equals 13 residues. CDR3 protein: CASSFVGDNEQFF. The CDR3 DNA follows: TGTGCCAGCAGCTTTGTGGGGGACAATGAGCAGTTCTTC.

This clonotype was recorded a few times. The gene calls are TRBV4-1 and TRBJ2-7; 7 bases match TRBD2. The V segment lost 0 bases and the J segment 2 bases; nucleotides outside the gene matches: 4. The CDR3 has 15 amino acids. Germline CDR1 is MGHRA and CDR2 is YSYEKL. CDR3 sequence: CASSQDPSGTYEQYF. DNA of the CDR3: TGCGCCAGCAGCCAAGACCCTAGCGGAACCTACGAGCAGTACTTC.